This is a list of T cell receptor beta chains from one sample in a study of OX40 agonist ivuxolimab in advanced cancers. The protocol was immunoSEQ multiplex PCR, while the TCRdb copy is restricted to in-frame clones and leaves out a portion. Of tens of thousands of clones detected, around 83% appear once; the ten largest clones hold approximately 1.4%. Source: CD4+ or CD8+ T cells sorted from blood, taken in a trial of the OX40 agonist ivuxolimab. Receptors were obtained from an adult with an advanced solid tumor such as melanoma, head and neck, liver or kidney cancer. Each CDR3 is given with its conserved first and last residue. D genes are given only for firm matches. Rows may omit the clone size; those that give it use once, few, many or a size class.

>-|TRBV5-5|TRBJ2-3|TRBD2
TGTGCCAGCAGCTTGGGTCAAGCGGGGAACACAGATACGCAGTATTTT
CASSLGQAGNTDTQYF
>-|TRBV6-1|TRBJ1-2|-
TGTGCCAGCAGGCCCCCGGGATCCTACTATGGCTACACCTTC
CASRPPGSYYGYTF
>-|TRBV25-1|TRBJ1-1|-
TGTGCCAGCAGTGAAAAGTGGGGGAGGTCTGAAGCTTTCTTT
CASSEKWGRSEAFF
>-|TRBV5-1|TRBJ2-7|TRBD1
TGCGCCAGCAGCTCCCGTCCCGGGACAGGGGCAGACTCCTACGAGCAGTACTTC
CASSSRPGTGADSYEQYF
>-|TRBV5-8|TRBJ2-5|TRBD2
TGTGCCAGCAGCCCTCTCGGGGGGGGGACCCAAGAGACCCAGTACTTC
CASSPLGGGTQETQYF
>few|TRBV19|TRBJ2-2|TRBD1
TGTGCCAGTAGGATTGACAGGGGTAGTACCGGGGAGCTGTTTTTT
CASRIDRGSTGELFF
>once|TRBV5-1|TRBJ2-7|TRBD1
TGCGCCAGCAGCTTGGACGTGGGGGGACAGGGCAAGCAGTACTTC
CASSLDVGGQGKQYF
>-|TRBV18|TRBJ2-2|-
TGTGCCAGCTCAACTGGGACGGCCGGGGAGCTGTTTTTT
CASSTGTAGELFF
>-|TRBV11-1|TRBJ2-3|-
TGTGCCAGCAGCCCCCCGGTAGGGCGAAGCACAGATACGCAGTATTTT
CASSPPVGRSTDTQYF
>once|TRBV5-1|TRBJ1-1|TRBD1
TGCGCCAGCAGCCCGGGACAGGGAGGGATTCAAGCTTTCTTT
CASSPGQGGIQAFF
>once|TRBV7-2|TRBJ1-2|TRBD1
TGTGCCAGCAGCTTTGGACCGGGACAGGGGGCAAATGACTATGGCTACACCTTC
CASSFGPGQGANDYGYTF
>-|TRBV28|TRBJ1-3|-
TGTGCCAGCAGTTTAAACAGCCTCTCTGGAAACACCATATATTTT
CASSLNSLSGNTIYF
>-|TRBV28|TRBJ1-6|-
TGTGCCAGCAGTTTATTGGTGGGGGGTTTGCCCCTCCACTTT
CASSLLVGGLPLHF
>-|TRBV19|TRBJ2-2|-
TGTGCCAGTACCGAGGGATTTTCGAACACCGGGGAGCTGTTTTTT
CASTEGFSNTGELFF
>-|TRBV4-2|TRBJ2-3|-
TGTGCCAGCAGCCCCCAAGGGAGAGGGTCCACAGATACGCAGTATTTT
CASSPQGRGSTDTQYF